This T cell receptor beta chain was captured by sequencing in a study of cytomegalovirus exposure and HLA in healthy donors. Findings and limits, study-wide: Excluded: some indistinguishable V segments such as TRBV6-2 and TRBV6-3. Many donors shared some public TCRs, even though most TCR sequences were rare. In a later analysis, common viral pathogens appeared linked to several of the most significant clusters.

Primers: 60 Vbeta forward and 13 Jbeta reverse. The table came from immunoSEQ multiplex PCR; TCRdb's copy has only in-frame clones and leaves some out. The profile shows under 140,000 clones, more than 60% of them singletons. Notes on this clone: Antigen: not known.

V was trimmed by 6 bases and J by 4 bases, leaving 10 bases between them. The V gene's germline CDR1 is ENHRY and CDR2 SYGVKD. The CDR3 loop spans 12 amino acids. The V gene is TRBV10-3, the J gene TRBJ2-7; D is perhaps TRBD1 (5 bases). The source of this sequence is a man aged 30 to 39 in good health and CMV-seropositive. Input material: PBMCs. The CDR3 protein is CAIRSDSYEQYF. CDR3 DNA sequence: TGTGCCATCAGGAGCGACAGTTACGAGCAGTACTTC.